This T cell receptor (beta chain) was retrieved from a study of blood T cell repertoires in COVID-19. Study overall: Acute and convalescent COVID-19 samples came from the United States, Italy and Spain.

The CDR3 is 14 residues long. The V gene lost 3 bases and the J gene lost 4 bases, with 10 bases spanning the gap. Looked up from germline, CDR1 is SGHRS and CDR2 is YFSETQ. Generated by immunoSEQ multiplex PCR, the TCRdb table keeps only in-frame clones and is missing some. This sample has tens of thousands of clones, with 75% to 90% found just once. This receptor was taken from an elderly man with active or convalescent COVID-19. Material for sequencing was peripheral blood. The V call is TRBV5-1, the J call TRBJ1-4; no reliable D call. CDR3 region: CASSSGGGNEKLFF. In DNA, the CDR3 is TGCGCCAGCAGCTCGGGAGGAGGTAATGAAAAACTGTTTTTT.